Listed below are T cell receptor beta chains from one sample, sequenced in a study of T-cell reconstitution after alpha-beta-depleted transplantation in children. TCRdb recomputed calls from the PCR reads with MiXCR, one row per CDR3 protein. Among about 250,000 distinct CDR3 sequences listed, 20% to 30% were seen once. The sequenced sample was PBMCs, mostly from graft donor cells, obtained 360 days after TCRalphabeta/CD19-depleted stem cell transplant. Receptors originate from a female patient aged 2-9 years who had a stem cell transplant for congenital amegakaryocytic thrombocytopenia, so the T cells may come from the graft donor. The CDR3 runs from the conserved cysteine through the conserved F or W. A D gene is named only where the DNA matches it firmly. Where a row states a size, it is once, few, many or the class of an expanded clone; other rows omit it.

TRBJ1-1 TRBV6-1 - - TGTGCCAGCAGCTCCCTGCGGAGGGGATCGAACACTGAAGCTTTCTTT CASSSLRRGSNTEAFF
TRBJ1-3 TRBV29-1 - - TGCAGCGTTGCAGGCTCTGGAAACACCATATATTTT CSVAGSGNTIYF
TRBJ2-1 TRBV7-2 - TRBD2 TGTGCCAGCAGCTTAGTAGGGCCCAAGCGGGGAAGCAATGAGCAGTTCTTC CASSLVGPKRGSNEQFF
TRBJ2-5 TRBV6-5 - - TGTGCCAGCAGTTTCCGGGCCCAGACCGGGGAGACCCAGTACTTC CASSFRAQTGETQYF
TRBJ2-1 TRBV11-2 few TRBD2 TGTGCCAGCAGCACCCTAGCGGGAGAAAGTTACAATGAGCAGTTCTTC CASSTLAGESYNEQFF
TRBJ1-1 TRBV29-1 many - TGCAGCGTTGAGCGAAGGGTAAGCGGTCCTGAAGCTTTCTTT CSVERRVSGPEAFF
TRBJ2-2 TRBV29-1 many TRBD1 TGCAGCGCTTACGGGACAGGGATCGACACCGGGGAGCTGTTTTTT CSAYGTGIDTGELFF
TRBJ2-7 TRBV2 many - TGTGCCAGCAGTGATGACATTCGCTACGAGCAGTACTTC CASSDDIRYEQYF
TRBJ1-5 TRBV20-1 few - TGCAGTGCTAGGAAAGGGGACCAGCCCCAGCATTTT CSARKGDQPQHF
TRBJ1-1 TRBV7-9 few - TGTGCCAGCAGCTTGACAAGGGCCACTGAAGCTTTCTTT CASSLTRATEAFF
TRBJ2-7 TRBV6-5 many TRBD1 TGTGCCAGCAGTTACTCGAAGACAGGGAAGGAGGAGCAGTACTTC CASSYSKTGKEEQYF
TRBJ2-3 TRBV25-1 - - TGTGCCAGCAGTGAATACAGCGGAACTGTCGATACGCAGTATTTT CASSEYSGTVDTQYF
TRBJ2-3 TRBV7-2 - - TGTGCCAGCAGCTCAATAGGCGAGGGAAGCACAGATACGCAGTATTTT CASSSIGEGSTDTQYF
TRBJ2-4 TRBV15 few - TGTGCCACCAGCAGAGATAGGAGGGAATGGGACATTCAGTACTTC CATSRDRREWDIQYF
TRBJ2-5 TRBV28 - TRBD1 TGTGCCAGCAGTTTCGGACAGGACCCATGGGAGACCCAGTACTTC CASSFGQDPWETQYF
TRBJ2-1 TRBV6-2/TRBV6-3 - TRBD2 TGTGCCAGCAGTTACGGCCCGGGCGGGGGGATTTCGAGCTCCTACAATGAGCAGTTCTTC CASSYGPGGGISSSYNEQFF
TRBJ1-4 TRBV10-3 - TRBD1 TGTGCCACCGAACAGGGGGCCGGTGAAAAACTGTTTTTT CATEQGAGEKLFF
TRBJ1-1 TRBV29-1 - TRBD1 TGCAGCGTTAGGCCCATCCGGGACAGTGGAGCTTTCTTT CSVRPIRDSGAFF
TRBJ2-7 TRBV12-3/TRBV12-4 - - TGTGCCAGCAGTTTAGGGACAAACGAGCAGTACTTC CASSLGTNEQYF
TRBJ1-1 TRBV28 many - TGTGCCAGCAGTTTTCCCGACAGGTTTAAAGCTTTCTTT CASSFPDRFKAFF
TRBJ1-5 TRBV4-1 many - TGCGCCAGCAGCCAAGTTAAGGGAAATCAGCCCCAGCATTTT CASSQVKGNQPQHF
TRBJ2-1 TRBV2 - - TGTGCCAGCAGGGAACAGAGACCCTCCTACAATGAGCAGTTCTTC CASREQRPSYNEQFF
TRBJ1-1 TRBV20-1 few - TGCAGTGCTAGAGAGCGAGGGTTCACTGAAGCTTTCTTT CSARERGFTEAFF
TRBJ2-5 TRBV6-1 - - TGTGCCAGCAACAGGGCCCTGGGGACCCAGTACTTC CASNRALGTQYF
TRBJ2-3 TRBV10-3 few TRBD2 TGTGCCATCAGAGCCGGGACTAGCGGGGTAGGTGCAGATACGCAGTATTTT CAIRAGTSGVGADTQYF
TRBJ2-2 TRBV5-6 - - TGTGCCAGCAGCTTGGTTGGGGCGGCGGGCACCGGGGAGCTGTTTTTT CASSLVGAAGTGELFF
TRBJ1-4 TRBV5-1 few TRBD1 TGCGCCAGCAGCCTGACAGGGGTTGATGAAAAACTGTTTTTT CASSLTGVDEKLFF
TRBJ2-7 TRBV15 few - TGTGCCACCAGCCCCCGCTTACTAGACAGCTACGAGCAGTACTTC CATSPRLLDSYEQYF
TRBJ2-1 TRBV11-2 - - TGTGCCAGCAGCTTAGCCCAAAGTCCTACAGAGCAGTTCTTC CASSLAQSPTEQFF
TRBJ2-7 TRBV5-5 many TRBD2 TGTGCCAGCAGCTTGTGGAGCGGGAGAAATCCTTACGAGCAGTACTTC CASSLWSGRNPYEQYF
TRBJ2-1 TRBV7-2 few - TGTGCCAGCAGCTTACAGGGTGCGGGGAACAATGAGCAGTTCTTC CASSLQGAGNNEQFF
TRBJ2-6 TRBV28 few - TGTGCCAGCAGTCCACGTAGGACAGCGAGCTCTGGGGCCAACGTCCTGACTTTC CASSPRRTASSGANVLTF
TRBJ2-3 TRBV7-9 - - TGTGCCAGCAGCTTAGCTGCCCTTAGCACAGATACGCAGTATTTT CASSLAALSTDTQYF
TRBJ2-1 TRBV12-3/TRBV12-4 few TRBD2 TGTGCCAGCAGTGACCCTAGCGGGAGAGGCAATGAGCAGTTCTTC CASSDPSGRGNEQFF
TRBJ2-7 TRBV20-1 - - TGCAGTGCGAACGACGGGTACGCAGGGAGGAGTAACGAGCAGTACTTC CSANDGYAGRSNEQYF
TRBJ2-3 TRBV12-3/TRBV12-4 few TRBD2 TGTGCCAGCAGCCTGAGCGGGAGGGCCTTTTTAGATACGCAGTATTTT CASSLSGRAFLDTQYF
TRBJ1-3 TRBV7-9 - - TGTGCCAGCAGCTTAGCGGCAGACCCCATATATTTT CASSLAADPIYF
TRBJ2-3 TRBV6-1 - - TGTGCTTCAGCTCCCGACGCCTCGGATCCCACAGATACGCAGTATTTT CASAPDASDPTDTQYF
TRBJ2-2 TRBV2 many - TGTGCCAGCGGAGCGAACACCGGGGAGCTGTTTTTT CASGANTGELFF
TRBJ2-7 TRBV24-1 - - TGTGCCACCAGTGATTTGTTCGGAAAGCAGTACTTC CATSDLFGKQYF
TRBJ2-2 TRBV20-1 few - TGCAGTGCCAGCGGCGTCACGGGGGCCGGGGAGCTGTTTTTT CSASGVTGAGELFF
TRBJ2-3 TRBV12-3/TRBV12-4 - TRBD1 TGTGCCAGCAGTTTATTGCGGACAGGCCGCCCGGATACGCAGTATTTT CASSLLRTGRPDTQYF
TRBJ1-2 TRBV6-2/TRBV6-3 - TRBD1 TGTGCCAGCAGTCAGGGACAGTTCTTCTATGGCTACACCTTC CASSQGQFFYGYTF
TRBJ2-5 TRBV27 few - TGTGCCAGTGGCGACTACCAAGAGACCCAGTACTTC CASGDYQETQYF
TRBJ2-1 TRBV4-1 - TRBD1 TGCGCCAGCAGCCAAGATCGAACAGGGGGGCATGAGCAGTTCTTC CASSQDRTGGHEQFF
TRBJ2-1 TRBV29-1 - TRBD2 TGCAGCGTCGAACGCGGACTAGCTGAGCAGTTCTTC CSVERGLAEQFF
TRBJ2-7 TRBV28 few - TGTGCCTCCCAGGGTCATGTGAACTACGAGCAGTACTTC CASQGHVNYEQYF
TRBJ2-5 TRBV20-1 few - TGCAGTGCTAGAGCGGGTCGAGAGACCCAGTACTTC CSARAGRETQYF
TRBJ1-1 TRBV7-6 - - TGTGCCAGCAGCTTAGCGGGACGGAAGAACACTGAAGCTTTCTTT CASSLAGRKNTEAFF
TRBJ2-3 TRBV7-8 - TRBD2 TGTGCCAGCAGCGCCAGCTTAGCGGGGGGGCCGGATACGCAGTATTTT CASSASLAGGPDTQYF
TRBJ2-6 TRBV5-1 few - TGCGCCAGCAGCTTGTTGGGGGACGGTGGGGCCAACGTCCTGACTTTC CASSLLGDGGANVLTF